The 24 T cell receptor beta chains reported below all come from one sample, sequenced in a study of spatial heterogeneity in lung cancer. From the 5' RACE reads, TCRdb called clonotypes with MiXCR, one entry per CDR3 protein. The table shows about 16,000 distinct CDR3 sequences, with about 6% occurring only once. Time point here: blood at routine non-recurrence follow-up after resection. The material sequenced was PBMCs, taken at follow-up. The receptor source for this set is a male donor with early-stage non-small cell lung cancer.

This clonotype was seen many times. This rearrangement joins TRBV7-9 to TRBJ2-7; 13 bases match TRBD2. Trimming cost V 1 base and J 0 bases; bases outside gene matches: 9. Germline CDR1 SEHNR, CDR2 FQNEAQ (reference sequence). The CDR3 runs to 19 residues. Written as DNA, the CDR3 is TGTGCCAGCAGCTTAGGGGGACTAGCGGGACGCCTACACTCCTACGAGCAGTACTTC. As protein: CASSLGGLAGRLHSYEQYF.

This clonotype was observed at least ten times. This chain uses TRBV20-1 with TRBJ1-5, with 11 bases identical to TRBD1. This CDR3 comprises 15 residues. Germline trimming cut 1 base from V and 3 bases from J; bases unmatched to any gene: 2. CDR1 is DFQATT, CDR2 SNEGSKA, per germline (reference sequence). CDR3 DNA sequence: TGCAGTGCTAGAGGGGACAGGGGGAACAATCAGCCCCAGCATTTT. It is translated as CSARGDRGNNQPQHF.

In its sample, this clonotype is medium-sized. The chain has TRBV29-1 and TRBJ2-5, with 12 nucleotides matching TRBD2. CDR3 length: 15 residues. The V and J ends lost 7 bases and 0 bases, in that order; junction bases with no gene match: 6. Germline CDR1 reads SQVTM; CDR2 reads ANQGSEA. The CDR3 loop is CSATSGSVYQETQYF. The CDR3 nucleotides are TGCAGCGCGACTAGCGGGAGCGTTTACCAAGAGACCCAGTACTTC.

This clonotype was counted many times. The genes are TRBV5-4 and TRBJ1-2; D call uncertain. The CDR3 is 14 amino acids. Trimming took off 4 bases at V and 4 bases at J, with 14 bases between the two ends. CDR1 and CDR2 from the germline V gene are SGHNT and YYREEE (reference sequence). CDR3 DNA sequence: TGTGCCAGCAGCCCAGAAGGGAGCCGCTATGGCTACACCTTC. This encodes CASSPEGSRYGYTF.

This clonotype has at least ten counts. This sequence joins TRBV5-1 and TRBJ2-3, with no clear D. There are 16 residues in the CDR3. Trimming removed 5 bases at V and 1 base at J, with 17 bases between. Germline assignment: CDR1 SGHRS and CDR2 YFSETQ. The CDR3 spells CASSRFATRGTDTQYF. The CDR3, as DNA: TGCGCCAGCAGTCGGTTCGCTACCCGTGGCACAGATACGCAGTATTTT.

J is TRBJ1-4 and V is TRBV7-9; TRBD1 might be the D (5 bases). V was clipped by 5 bases and J by 11 bases, with 15 bases between them. This CDR3 spans 13 amino acids. Germline assignment: CDR1 SEHNR and CDR2 FQNEAQ (reference sequence). The CDR3 coding sequence is TGTGCCAGCAGCCGCAGGGATGGTTTGAAACTGTTTTTT. It specifies CASSRRDGLKLFF.

This clonotype came up many times. The CDR3 nucleotides are TGTGCCAGCAGCTTAGCAGGGGTGGGAGTCCCTTACGAGCAGTACTTC. Translating it yields CASSLAGVGVPYEQYF. The genes are TRBV7-9 and TRBJ2-7; TRBD1 or TRBD2 may be the D gene (5 bases each). Germline V gene lookup returns CDR1 SEHNR and CDR2 FQNEAQ (reference sequence). Deletions cut 0 bases from V and 4 bases from J, with 16 bases between. The length of the CDR3 is 16 residues.

This clonotype has ten or more counts. This chain uses TRBV19 with TRBJ2-7; 8 bases align to TRBD1. V shed 6 bases and J 3 bases; nucleotides not matched to a gene: 1. This CDR3 region has 12 residues. The V gene's germline CDR1 is LNHDA and CDR2 SQIVND (reference sequence). In DNA form, the CDR3 reads TGTGCCAGTAGCGACAGGGGCTACGAGCAGTACTTC. Translating gives CASSDRGYEQYF.

This clonotype is medium-sized. The chain uses TRBV5-1 and TRBJ1-5; D not certain. Germline assignment: CDR1 SGHRS and CDR2 YFSETQ. Trimming took 1 base from V and 3 from J, leaving 20 bases between them. The CDR3 is made up of 18 amino acids. The CDR3 spells CASSLWPPGWSTNQPQHF. The CDR3 DNA reads as TGCGCCAGCAGCTTGTGGCCCCCCGGGTGGTCGACCAATCAGCCCCAGCATTTT. Variable domain in full (rest from reference TRBV5-1 and TRBJ1-5): KAGVTQTPRYLIKTRGQQVTLSCSPISGHRSVSWYQQTPGQGLQFLFEYFSETQRNKGNFPGRFSGRQFSNSRSEMNVSTLELGDSALYLCASSLWPPGWSTNQPQHFGDGTRLSIL.

Ten or more counts support this clonotype. The rearrangement uses TRBV10-3 and TRBJ1-1; perhaps TRBD1 as D (5 bases). CDR1 and CDR2 (germline): ENHRY, SYGVKD. V was cut by 0 bases and J by 10 bases, with 18 bases left in between. This CDR3 region has 15 residues. CDR3 nucleotide sequence: TGTGCCATCAGTGAGTCGCTGACAGCTCAGTCAGGAGCTTTCTTT. Protein sequence: CAISESLTAQSGAFF.

V usage is TRBV20-1 and J usage is TRBJ2-1; 9 bases align to TRBD2. The CDR3 runs to 14 residues. Trimming took 3 bases from V and 0 from J; bases not matched to a gene: 0. Germline V gene lookup returns CDR1 DFQATT and CDR2 SNEGSKA (reference sequence). The CDR3 DNA sequence: TGCAGTGCTAGTAGCGGGAGCTCCTACAATGAGCAGTTCTTC. This codes for CSASSGSSYNEQFF.

This clonotype has a count of ten or more. The rearrangement joins TRBV28 to TRBJ2-1, with D tentatively TRBD2 (6 bases). The CDR3 length is 14 residues. V shed 3 bases and J shed 4 bases, with 10 bases lying between them. The germline CDR1 and CDR2 sequences are MDHEN and SYDVKM. This chain's CDR3 is CASSFSGLYNEQFF. The CDR3, as DNA: TGTGCCAGCAGTTTTAGCGGACTATACAATGAGCAGTTCTTC.

The sample holds many counts of this clonotype. CDR3 coding DNA: TGCGCCAGCAGTCAGGAGGGGCCGAACTCCTATAATTCACCCCTCCACTTT. Amino acid sequence: CASSQEGPNSYNSPLHF. The rearrangement links TRBV23-1 to TRBJ1-6; the D gene is possibly TRBD1 (5 bases). TRBV23-1 is treated as an ORF (open reading frame) with a function not yet certain. The ends were cut back, 3 bases at V and 0 bases at J, with 12 bases in the middle. This CDR3 has 17 residues.

The chain carries TRBV7-2 and TRBJ1-6, with TRBD1 matching over 8 bases. CDR1 SGHTA and CDR2 FQGNSA come from the germline V gene. The V segment lost 6 bases and the J segment 6 bases; nucleotides outside the gene matches: 7. The CDR3 length is 15 residues. CDR3: CASRSGTGSNSPLHF. CDR3 nucleotide sequence: TGTGCCAGCAGATCGGGGACAGGCTCTAATTCACCCCTCCACTTT.

There are many counts of this clonotype. CDR3 amino acids: CASSLASGNTDTQYF. DNA for the CDR3: TGCGCCAGCAGCCTAGCTAGCGGAAACACAGATACGCAGTATTTT. The chain combines TRBV5-1 with TRBJ2-3; TRBD2 aligns across 7 bases. V lost 4 bases to trimming and J lost 2 bases; unmatched junction nucleotides: 7. The CDR3 spans 15 residues. Germline V gives CDR1 SGHRS, CDR2 YFSETQ.

This rearrangement joins TRBV28 to TRBJ1-1; no reliable D call. There are 12 residues in the CDR3. Germline V gene sequence: CDR1 MDHEN, CDR2 SYDVKM. Trimming removed 4 bases from V and 4 bases from J, with 7 bases in between. CDR3 sequence (DNA): TGTGCCAGCAGTTCTTTCATCACTGAAGCTTTCTTT. This translates into CASSSFITEAFF.

This clonotype has ten or more counts. This chain links TRBV9 with TRBJ2-1; D call uncertain. CDR1 SGDLS and CDR2 YYNGEE come from the germline V gene. Trimming cost V 0 bases and J 9 bases, with 10 bases left between them. The CDR3 totals 13 residues. The CDR3 protein is CASSVGPEVEQFF. The CDR3 nucleotides read TGTGCCAGCAGCGTAGGACCAGAGGTTGAGCAGTTCTTC.

This clonotype appeared many times. The chain combines TRBV6-6 with TRBJ2-7; unclear D gene. V was cut by 5 bases and J by 6 bases, with 11 bases left in between. Germline V gives CDR1 MNHNY, CDR2 SVGAGI (reference sequence). This CDR3 is 12 amino acids long. The CDR3 DNA reads as TGTGCCAGCAGTCCATCGACGGGCGAGCAGTACTTC. Its translation is CASSPSTGEQYF.

There are many counts of this clonotype. This chain uses TRBV20-1 with TRBJ1-1, with 7 nucleotides matching TRBD1. The CDR3 is 14 residues long. Germline trimming cut 4 bases from V and 0 bases from J; bases unmatched to any gene: 5. Germline V CDR1 and CDR2: DFQATT, SNEGSKA (reference sequence). The DNA of the CDR3 is TGCAGTGCTACTAACACAGGGGTGAACACTGAAGCTTTCTTT. Its protein is CSATNTGVNTEAFF.

This clonotype showed up many times. This chain uses TRBV4-3 with TRBJ2-3, with D possibly TRBD2 on 6 matching bases. There are 15 residues in the CDR3. V lost 2 bases and J 5 bases, leaving 14 bases between the germline ends. Germline values: CDR1 LGHNA, CDR2 YSLEER. CDR3 amino acids: CASSQNSGGQDTQYF. In DNA, the CDR3 is TGCGCCAGCAGCCAAAATAGCGGAGGGCAAGATACGCAGTATTTT.

There are many counts of this clonotype. The J gene is TRBJ1-1, the V gene TRBV5-1, with a possible D match to TRBD1 (6 bases). The CDR3 is made up of 14 amino acids. Trimming removed 4 bases at V and 2 bases at J, with 12 bases between. The germline CDR1 and CDR2 sequences are SGHRS and YFSETQ. CDR3 coding DNA: TGCGCCAGCAGCGAAACAGGGTCTAACACTGAAGCTTTCTTT. It translates to CASSETGSNTEAFF.

This clonotype was picked up many times. The V call is TRBV2, the J call TRBJ2-7; 7 nucleotides match TRBD1. From germline, CDR1 is SNHLY and CDR2 FYNNEI. The CDR3 contains 14 residues. Trimming took 9 bases from V and 2 from J; bases not matched to a gene: 10. This chain's CDR3 is CARVDPGQTYEQYF. The CDR3, as DNA: TGTGCCAGGGTAGATCCGGGACAGACCTACGAGCAGTACTTC.

This clonotype was counted many times. The V call is TRBV28, the J call TRBJ1-5, with TRBD1 identical over 10 bases. The CDR3 covers 16 residues. The trim removed 6 bases at V and 6 bases at J, leaving 11 bases unmatched. Germline V lookup: CDR1 MDHEN, CDR2 SYDVKM. Here the CDR3 DNA reads TGTGCCAGCAGCCCTCCGGGACAGGGGAGCGGTCAGCCCCAGCATTTT. This gives the protein CASSPPGQGSGQPQHF.

The table lists this clonotype with many counts. The CDR3 sequence is CASSWQGLGNIQYF. CDR3 nucleotide sequence: TGTGCCAGCAGCTGGCAGGGGCTGGGAAACATTCAGTACTTC. The chain links TRBV7-2 to TRBJ2-4; D may be TRBD1 (6 bases). CDR1 SGHTA and CDR2 FQGNSA come from the germline V gene. With 4 bases removed from V and 6 bases from J, the gap between germline ends came to 13 bases. The CDR3 extends over 14 amino acids.